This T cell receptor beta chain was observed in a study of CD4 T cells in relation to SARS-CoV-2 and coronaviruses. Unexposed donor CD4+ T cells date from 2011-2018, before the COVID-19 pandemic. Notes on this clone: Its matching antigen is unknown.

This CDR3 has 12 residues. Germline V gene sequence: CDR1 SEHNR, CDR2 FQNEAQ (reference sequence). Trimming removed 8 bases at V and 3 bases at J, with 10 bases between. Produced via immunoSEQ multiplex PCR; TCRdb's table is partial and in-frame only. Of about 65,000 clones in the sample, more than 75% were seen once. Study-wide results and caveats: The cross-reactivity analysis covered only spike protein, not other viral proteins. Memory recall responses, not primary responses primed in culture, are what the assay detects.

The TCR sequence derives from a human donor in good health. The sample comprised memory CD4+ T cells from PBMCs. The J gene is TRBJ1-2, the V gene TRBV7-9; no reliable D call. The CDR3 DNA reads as TGTGCCAGCTCCCGGGGAGACTATGGCTACACCTTC. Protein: CASSRGDYGYTF.